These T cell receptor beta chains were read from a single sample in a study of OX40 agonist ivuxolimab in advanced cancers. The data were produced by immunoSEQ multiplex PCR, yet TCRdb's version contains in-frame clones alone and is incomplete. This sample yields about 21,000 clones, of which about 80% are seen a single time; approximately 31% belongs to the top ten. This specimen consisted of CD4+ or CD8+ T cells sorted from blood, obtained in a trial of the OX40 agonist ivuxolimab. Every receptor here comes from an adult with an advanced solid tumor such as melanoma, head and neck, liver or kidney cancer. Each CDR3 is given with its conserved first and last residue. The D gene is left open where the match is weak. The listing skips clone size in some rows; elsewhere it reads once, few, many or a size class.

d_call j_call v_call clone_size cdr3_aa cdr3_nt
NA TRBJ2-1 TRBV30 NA CAWSADSSPVNEQFF TGTGCCTGGAGCGCCGACTCGTCCCCGGTCAATGAGCAGTTCTTC
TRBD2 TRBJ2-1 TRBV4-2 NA CASSQGTSAYNEQFF TGTGCCAGCAGCCAAGGGACTAGCGCCTACAATGAGCAGTTCTTC
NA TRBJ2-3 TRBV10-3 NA CATNPTGVDRDTQYF TGTGCCACCAACCCCACGGGAGTTGATAGAGATACGCAGTATTTT
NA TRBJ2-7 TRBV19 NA CASSIGQGLTYEQYF TGTGCCAGTAGTATAGGGCAGGGCCTCACCTACGAGCAGTACTTC
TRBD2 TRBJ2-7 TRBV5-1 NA CASSMTSGSTYEQYF TGCGCCAGCAGCATGACTAGCGGGAGCACCTACGAGCAGTACTTC
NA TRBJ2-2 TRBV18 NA CASSPPPSAAGELFF TGTGCCAGCTCACCACCACCTAGCGCCGCCGGGGAGCTGTTTTTT
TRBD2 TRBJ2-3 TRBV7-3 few CASSLAGGIDTQYF TGTGCCAGCAGCCTAGCGGGAGGAATAGATACGCAGTATTTT
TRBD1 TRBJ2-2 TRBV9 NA CASSTPKGGPNTGELFF TGTGCCAGCAGCACGCCTAAAGGGGGCCCGAACACCGGGGAGCTGTTTTTT
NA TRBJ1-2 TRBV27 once CASSLENGRGYTF TGTGCCAGCAGTCTTGAGAACGGACGTGGCTACACCTTC
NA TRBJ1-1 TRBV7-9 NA CASSWRGGEAFF TGTGCCAGCAGCTGGCGGGGGGGTGAAGCTTTCTTT
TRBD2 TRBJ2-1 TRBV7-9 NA CASSLSGSESYEQFF TGTGCCAGCAGCCTTAGCGGGAGCGAGAGCTATGAGCAGTTCTTC
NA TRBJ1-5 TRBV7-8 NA CASSSLQERSQPQHF TGTGCCAGCAGCTCCCTTCAAGAGCGTAGTCAGCCCCAGCATTTT
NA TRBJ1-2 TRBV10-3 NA CATNQGGGYGYTF TGTGCCACCAACCAGGGTGGTGGGTATGGCTACACCTTC
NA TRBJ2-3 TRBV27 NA CASCLTQLGTDTQYF TGTGCCAGCTGCCTGACCCAATTGGGCACAGATACGCAGTATTTT
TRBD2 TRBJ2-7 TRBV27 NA CASSRVREGPYEQYF TGTGCCAGCAGCCGGGTACGGGAGGGCCCTTACGAGCAGTACTTC
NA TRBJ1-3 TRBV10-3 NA CAISEKGSGNTIYF TGTGCCATCAGTGAAAAGGGATCTGGAAACACCATATATTTT
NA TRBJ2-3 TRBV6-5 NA CASSYGRNTDTQYF TGTGCCAGCAGTTACGGTCGGAACACAGATACGCAGTATTTT
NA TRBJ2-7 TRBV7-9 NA CASSTQRRTARNEQYF TGTGCCAGCAGCACCCAGCGCCGGACAGCCCGAAACGAGCAGTACTTC
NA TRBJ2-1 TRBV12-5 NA CASGLHRGRNNEQFF TGTGCTAGTGGTCTACATCGGGGGAGAAACAATGAGCAGTTCTTC
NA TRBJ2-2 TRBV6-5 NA CASRSQGWAGELFF TGTGCCAGCAGATCGCAGGGTTGGGCCGGGGAGCTGTTTTTT
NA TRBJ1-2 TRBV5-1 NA CASSLGSYGYTF TGCGCCAGCAGCTTGGGAAGCTATGGCTACACCTTC
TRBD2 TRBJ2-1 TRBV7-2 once CASSHGTSGNEQFF TGTGCCAGCAGCCACGGGACTAGCGGTAATGAGCAGTTCTTC
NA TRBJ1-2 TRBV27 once CASSLSFGYGYTF TGTGCCAGCAGTTTATCCTTCGGCTATGGCTACACCTTC
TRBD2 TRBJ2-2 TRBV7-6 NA CASSLRTSGTGELFF TGTGCCAGCAGCCTAAGGACTAGCGGGACCGGGGAGCTGTTTTTT
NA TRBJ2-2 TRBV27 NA CASSLGLRTGELFF TGTGCCAGCAGTTTAGGCCTCAGGACCGGGGAGCTGTTTTTT
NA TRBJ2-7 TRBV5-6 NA CASWRRAELYEQYF TGTGCCAGCTGGCGGAGGGCCGAACTCTACGAGCAGTACTTC
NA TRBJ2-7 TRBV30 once CAWSVWTYEQYF TGTGCCTGGAGTGTTTGGACCTACGAGCAGTACTTC
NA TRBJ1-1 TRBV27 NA CASSWGSAGRAFF TGTGCCAGCAGTTGGGGGTCAGCCGGGCGGGCTTTCTTT
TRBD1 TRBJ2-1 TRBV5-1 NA CASSSAGGYNEQFF TGCGCCAGCAGCTCCGCAGGGGGCTACAATGAGCAGTTCTTC
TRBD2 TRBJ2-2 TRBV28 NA CASRGRATGELFF TGTGCCAGCAGGGGGAGGGCCACCGGGGAGCTGTTTTTT
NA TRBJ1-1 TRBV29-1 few CSVDEGHAEAFF TGCAGCGTTGATGAGGGCCACGCTGAAGCTTTCTTT
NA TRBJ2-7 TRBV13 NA CASSLGGGLKSYEQYF TGTGCCAGCAGCTTAGGCGGGGGCTTAAAGTCCTACGAGCAGTACTTC
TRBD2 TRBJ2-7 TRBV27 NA CASSLLAPDTSGTNYEQYF TGTGCCAGCAGTTTATTGGCTCCAGACACCAGTGGGACTAACTACGAGCAGTACTTC
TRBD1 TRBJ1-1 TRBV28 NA CASRLQGLNTEAFF TGTGCCAGCAGACTACAGGGGTTGAACACTGAAGCTTTCTTT
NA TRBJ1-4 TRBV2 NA CASGLGHWEKLFF TGTGCCAGTGGATTGGGGCATTGGGAAAAACTGTTTTTT
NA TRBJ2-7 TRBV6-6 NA CASSYSWLGRGYEQYF TGTGCCAGCAGTTACTCATGGTTGGGCAGGGGCTACGAGCAGTACTTC
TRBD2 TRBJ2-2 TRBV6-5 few CASRPTSGSDGELFF TGTGCCAGCAGGCCGACTAGCGGGAGTGACGGGGAGCTGTTTTTT
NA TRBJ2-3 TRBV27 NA CASSSKPQDTQYF TGTGCCAGCAGTAGCAAGCCCCAAGATACGCAGTATTTT